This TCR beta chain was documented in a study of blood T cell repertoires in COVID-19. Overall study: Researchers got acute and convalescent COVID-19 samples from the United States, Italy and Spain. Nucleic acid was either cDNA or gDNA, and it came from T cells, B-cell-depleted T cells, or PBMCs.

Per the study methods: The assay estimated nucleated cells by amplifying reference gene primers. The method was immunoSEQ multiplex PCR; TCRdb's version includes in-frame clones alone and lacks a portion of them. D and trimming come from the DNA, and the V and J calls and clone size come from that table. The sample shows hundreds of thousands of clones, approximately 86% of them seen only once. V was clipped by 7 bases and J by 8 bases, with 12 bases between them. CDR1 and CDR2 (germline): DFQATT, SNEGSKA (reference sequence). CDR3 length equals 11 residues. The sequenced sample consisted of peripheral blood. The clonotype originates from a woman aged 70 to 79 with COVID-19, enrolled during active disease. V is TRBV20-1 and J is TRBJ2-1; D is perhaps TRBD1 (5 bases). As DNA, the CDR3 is TGCAGTGTCGCAGGGTACGATGAGCAGTTCTTC. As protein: CSVAGYDEQFF.